Listed below are T cell receptor beta chains from one sample, sequenced in a study of shared clonotypes between healthy human individuals. The assay was immunoSEQ multiplex PCR, and TCRdb's table has in-frame clones only and misses some. Of some 740,000 clones in the sample, 92% are singletons; the top ten hold around 24%. The sequencing input was naive CD8+ T cells sorted from blood. Receptors were obtained from a man between 25 and 39 years old in good health. Each CDR3 is given with its conserved first and last residue. The D gene is left open where the match is weak. Rows may omit the clone size; those that give it use once, few, many or a size class.

v_gene	abundance	len	j_gene	d_gene	CDR3nt	CDR3aa
TRBV4-3	NA	16	TRBJ2-7	TRBD2	TGCGCCAGCAGCCCGAATCTAGCGGGAGACGTGGACGAGCAGTACTTC	CASSPNLAGDVDEQYF
TRBV7-9	NA	16	TRBJ2-1	TRBD2	TGTGCCAGCAGCCCTGAACTAGCGGGTCTCTACAATGAGCAGTTCTTC	CASSPELAGLYNEQFF
TRBV4-3	NA	15	TRBJ2-7	NA	TGCGCCAGCAGCCAAGGGGTAGCGTTGTCCTACGAGCAGTACTTC	CASSQGVALSYEQYF
TRBV21-1	NA	17	TRBJ2-1	NA	TGTGCCAGCAGCAATGGGCGGGAGGCCTTCTCCTACAATGAGCAGTTCTTC	CASSNGREAFSYNEQFF
TRBV7-2	NA	15	TRBJ1-1	NA	TGTGCCAGCAGCTTAGGGGGGGCCGGAAACACTGAAGCTTTCTTT	CASSLGGAGNTEAFF
TRBV5-1	NA	15	TRBJ2-1	NA	TGCGCCAGCAGCCCGGCGGGGAGCTCCTACAATGAGCAGTTCTTC	CASSPAGSSYNEQFF
TRBV2	NA	14	TRBJ2-3	NA	TGTGCCAGCAGTGATCCTATAGCTACAGATACGCAGTATTTT	CASSDPIATDTQYF
TRBV27	NA	16	TRBJ2-2	NA	TGTGCCAGCAGTTCCACCGACTCCTCGAACACCGGGGAGCTGTTTTTT	CASSSTDSSNTGELFF
TRBV4-3	few	11	TRBJ2-1	NA	TGCGCCAGCAGCCAATCTGAGAACCAGTTCTTC	CASSQSENQFF
TRBV11-2	NA	15	TRBJ2-7	NA	NA	CASSSDPGGLFWQYF
TRBV13	NA	19	TRBJ2-1	NA	TGTGCCAGCAGCAAACTCCGCCGGGACGGAAGAGACGACTACAATGAGCAGTTCTTC	CASSKLRRDGRDDYNEQFF
TRBV7-9	NA	16	TRBJ2-4	TRBD1	TGTGCCAGCAGCTTTTGGCAGGGGGCCGCCAAAAACATTCAGTACTTC	CASSFWQGAAKNIQYF
TRBV7-9	NA	12	TRBJ2-1	NA	TGTGCCAGCAGCACTAAGAGCCCTGAGCAGTTCTTC	CASSTKSPEQFF